Reported below is one TCR beta chain. Antigen: not known. The record originates from a study of T cells in localized non-small cell lung cancer. V shed 0 bases, J shed 4 bases, and the junction held 6 bases outside the gene matches. CDR3 length: 18 amino acids. Germline V gives CDR1 SGDLS, CDR2 YYNGEE. Study-level results: Paired adjacent lung recovered a median approximately 57 of the top 100 tumor clones. Clonality peaked in uninvolved adjacent lung rather than tumor. Heterogeneity within the tumor remains possible, as just one region underwent sequencing.

The data were produced by immunoSEQ multiplex PCR, yet TCRdb's version contains in-frame clones alone and is incomplete. The table shows 53,000 or so clones, with 80% to 85% occurring only once. The sequencing here drew on peripheral blood mononuclear cells, taken before any cancer treatment. V gene TRBV9 combines with J gene TRBJ2-1, with TRBD2 identical over 14 bases. The receptor comes from a man aged 35 to 69 with stage III lung adenocarcinoma. This CDR3 is CASSVGLAGGPGYNEQFF. CDR3 coding DNA: TGTGCCAGCAGCGTAGGACTAGCGGGGGGGCCAGGGTACAATGAGCAGTTCTTC.